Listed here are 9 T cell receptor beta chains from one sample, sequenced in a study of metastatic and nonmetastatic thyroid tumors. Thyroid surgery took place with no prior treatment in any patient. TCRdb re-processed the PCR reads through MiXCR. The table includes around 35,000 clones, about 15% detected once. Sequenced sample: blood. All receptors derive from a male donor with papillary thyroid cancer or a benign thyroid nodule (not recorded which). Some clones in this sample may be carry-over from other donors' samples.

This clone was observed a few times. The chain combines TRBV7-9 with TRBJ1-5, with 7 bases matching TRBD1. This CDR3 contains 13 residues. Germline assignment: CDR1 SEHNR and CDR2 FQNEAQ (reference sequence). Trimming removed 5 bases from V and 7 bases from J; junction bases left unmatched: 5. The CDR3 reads CASSQGEGQPQHF. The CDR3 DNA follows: TGTGCCAGCAGCCAGGGGGAGGGGCAGCCCCAGCATTTT.

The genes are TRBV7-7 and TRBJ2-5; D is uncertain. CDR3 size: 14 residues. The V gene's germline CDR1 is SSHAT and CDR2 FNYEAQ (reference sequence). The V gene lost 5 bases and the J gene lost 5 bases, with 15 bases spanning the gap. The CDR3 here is CASSPTSLRETQYF. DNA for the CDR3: TGTGCCAGCAGCCCAACATCCCTCCGGGAGACCCAGTACTTC.

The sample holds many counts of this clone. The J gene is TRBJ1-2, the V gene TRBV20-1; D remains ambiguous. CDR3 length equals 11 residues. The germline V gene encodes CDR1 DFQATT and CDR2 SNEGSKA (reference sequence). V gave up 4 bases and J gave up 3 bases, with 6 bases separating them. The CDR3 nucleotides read TGCAGTGCTAAACGGGACTATGGCTACACCTTC. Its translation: CSAKRDYGYTF.

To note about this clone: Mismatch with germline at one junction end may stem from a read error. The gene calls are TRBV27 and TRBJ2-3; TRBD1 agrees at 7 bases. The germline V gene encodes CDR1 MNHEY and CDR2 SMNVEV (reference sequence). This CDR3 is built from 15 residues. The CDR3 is CAISPGQVRRDTQYF. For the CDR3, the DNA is TGTGCCATCAGTCCAGGACAGGTTCGGCGAGATACGCAGTATTTT.

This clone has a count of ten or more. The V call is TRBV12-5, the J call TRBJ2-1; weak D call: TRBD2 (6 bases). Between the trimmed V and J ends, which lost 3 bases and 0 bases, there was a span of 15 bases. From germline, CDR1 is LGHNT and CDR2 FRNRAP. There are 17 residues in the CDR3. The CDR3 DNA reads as TGTGCTAGTGGTTTAGAGGTTGGGCGGGACTCCTACAATGAGCAGTTCTTC. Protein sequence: CASGLEVGRDSYNEQFF.

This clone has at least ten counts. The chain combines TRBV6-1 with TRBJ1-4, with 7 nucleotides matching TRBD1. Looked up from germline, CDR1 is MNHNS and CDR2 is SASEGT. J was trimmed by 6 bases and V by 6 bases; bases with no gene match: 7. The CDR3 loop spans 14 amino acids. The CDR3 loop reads CASRQSGGDEKLFF. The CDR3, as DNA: TGTGCCAGCAGGCAGTCAGGGGGGGATGAAAAACTGTTTTTT.

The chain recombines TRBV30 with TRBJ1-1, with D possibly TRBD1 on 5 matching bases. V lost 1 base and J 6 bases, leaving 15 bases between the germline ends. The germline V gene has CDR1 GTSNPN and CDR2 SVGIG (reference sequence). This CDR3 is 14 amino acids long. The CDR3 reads CAWSGGGGRPEAFF. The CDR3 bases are TGTGCCTGGAGTGGTGGTGGGGGACGGCCTGAAGCTTTCTTT.

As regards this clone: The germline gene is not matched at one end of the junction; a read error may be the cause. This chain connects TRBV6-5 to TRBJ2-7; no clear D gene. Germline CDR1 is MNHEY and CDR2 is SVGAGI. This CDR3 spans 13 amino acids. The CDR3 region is CASIYPPRAGQYF. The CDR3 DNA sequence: TGTGCCAGCATTTACCCCCCAAGGGCCGGGCAGTACTTC.

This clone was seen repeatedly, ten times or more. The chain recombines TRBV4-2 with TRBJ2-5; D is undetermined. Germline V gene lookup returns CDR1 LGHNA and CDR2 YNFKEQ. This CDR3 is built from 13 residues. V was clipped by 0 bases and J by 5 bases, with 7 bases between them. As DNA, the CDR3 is TGTGCCAGCAGCCAAGAAGCAGCTGAGACCCAGTACTTC. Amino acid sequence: CASSQEAAETQYF.